One T cell receptor (beta chain) is described in this entry. This clonotype was seen ten or more times. This clone's antigen is unknown. Nothing much larger sits one base from this clone, and base qualities are not available. The sample's time point label, in plain terms: newly diagnosed GD, antithyroid drugs for less than 3 months. For both TCR sequencing and RNA sequencing, RNA was extracted from PBMCs using TRIzol. The diagnosis of Graves' disease was made according to American Thyroid Association guidelines. The patients came from an endocrinology department in Xi'an, China. Each patient gave approximately 10 milliliters of peripheral blood, collected in an EDTA anticoagulant tube. PBMCs were isolated by Ficoll Paque Plus density gradient separation without further T cell sorting. RNA quality was checked with an Agilent 2100 Bioanalyzer and agarose gel, and concentration with a NanoDrop 2000. This sample was included in a study of regulatory T cells in long-lasting Graves disease (dated by TCRdb to about 2021). About the full investigation: Newly diagnosed Graves' disease patients had taken antithyroid drugs for less than 3 months. This study used TCR sequencing and RNA sequencing of peripheral blood to compare persistent Graves' disease patients against newly diagnosed Graves' disease patients. A total of about 33 samples were covered by TCR sequencing, comprising approximately 13 persistent and about 20 newly diagnosed Graves' disease patients. The study took place in China and was registered as a clinical trial.

Beyond this particular receptor, the publication reports: Sequencing and analysis were limited to the TCR beta chain. TRBV28, TRBJ1-2 and TRBJ2-5 were preferentially used in persistent disease, while TRBV20-1 and TRBJ2-1 were favored in newly diagnosed disease. A larger number of public clonotypes was shared among persistent patients (around 3,000) than among newly diagnosed patients (approximately 930). Lower TCR Shannon entropy and fewer highly expanded clones were observed in persistent Graves' disease patients than in newly diagnosed patients, which suggested clonal expansion. Peripheral blood alone was examined, since thyroid tissue, which constituted the primary lesion, could not be accessed. The authors acknowledged the small sample size as a limitation that may reduce accuracy.

The germline V gene (reference sequence) sets CDR1 to DFQATT and CDR2 to SNEGSKA. Trimming accounts for 6 bases at V and 8 bases at J, while the number of junction bases matched to no gene is 16. Inclusive of the bounding cysteine and phenylalanine, the CDR3 is 17 residues long. Kept here is only the CDR3 DNA, which spans 51 bases and is read in frame from base 1. The library came from multiplex PCR. TCRdb shows the sequencer as Illumina HiSeq 4000. CDR3 regions were amplified by Arm-PCR with iRepertoire HTBI primers to construct TCR beta libraries. PCR products were gel purified before sequencing. Concerning the study's data processing: Gene usage analysis of CDR3 amino acid clonotypes used the roughly 60 TRBV and some 13 TRBJ segments found across samples. Filtered high-quality paired reads were merged into contigs using COPE and FqMerger. Contigs were aligned with BLAST to IMGT TRBV, TRBD and TRBJ reference genes, and CDR3 was defined per IMGT. Clonotypes above 0.1% frequency were classified as highly expanded clones. Shannon entropy was used to measure repertoire diversity, and the Gini coefficient was used to measure V-J evenness. Clonotypes shared by more than one individual were considered public. TCRdb reanalyzed the raw reads on its own, using fastp at Q25 for trimming and MiXCR for clone calling, and kept in-frame beta chains. Entries that share a CDR3 protein sequence are merged under the most common genes and DNA. What appears here as the V and J calls and clone size reflects TCRdb's work, not the paper's. Across this sample there are 550,000 to 650,000 distinct CDR3 sequences, with 15% to 20% seen only once. The ten largest clones take up about 12% of the sample.

This same sample was also taken into another study, of T cells in Graves' hyperthyroidism and ophthalmopathy. Taken from the second paper: Stable Graves' hyperthyroidism was defined as no progression to ophthalmopathy during 18 months of follow-up. Hyperthyroidism patients were aged 18 to 65 years and newly diagnosed, with disease duration of less than 2 months. Any patient with an uncontrolled infection, another autoimmune disease, pregnancy or lactation was excluded. Diagnoses were established on the basis of clinical symptoms, serum thyroxine and TRAb, thyroid ultrasound, and orbital computed tomography. The TCR CDR3 was subjected to a first round of RT-PCR using the HTBI primer set and the Qiagen OneStep RT-PCR kit. Most expanded thyroid clonotypes (frequency above 0.001) were also found in blood, which suggests that blood repertoires may mirror thyroid immune responses. In cross-validation, a model built on a 13 V-J signature told ophthalmopathy apart from stable hyperthyroidism with 85% to 90% sensitivity and around 81% specificity, and in testing the same model reached 80%/75%. In validation, progression to ophthalmopathy was predicted by the model with 55% to 71% sensitivity and roughly 76% specificity, a median of around 6.5 months before onset. TCR V-J signatures able to tell the groups apart were searched for in a discovery cohort of about a hundred patients, of whom roughly 42 had Graves' ophthalmopathy and roughly 59 had stable Graves' hyperthyroidism. Prospective prediction of ophthalmopathy was tested in an independent validation cohort of about 19 hyperthyroidism patients and 17 patients who later progressed to ophthalmopathy. The 100 or so discovery patients were divided at random into training and test sets in a 7:3 ratio. The study also compared thyroid tissue and blood T-cell repertoires from five or six Graves' hyperthyroidism patients. After blood sampling, hyperthyroidism patients were treated with methimazole at a starting dose of 30 mg daily, and ophthalmopathy patients were treated with high-dose intravenous methylprednisolone. Libraries were constructed in a second round of multiplex PCR, after which size selection and purification were carried out. The libraries were sequenced on an Illumina HiSeq2000 using paired-end 100 bp reads. Raw data were processed with SOAPnuke, discarding reads with adapters, uncalled bases, mean Phred below 15, or no exact constant-primer or identifier match. High-quality paired reads were merged using COPE v1.2.5, and each unique nucleotide sequence was defined as a clonotype. MiTCR v1.1 was used to align clonotypes to the IMGT TRBV, TRBD and TRBJ reference segments. The analysis included only V-J combinations with a frequency above 0.0001, which together covered about 99% of the repertoires. A TCS score was defined as the ratio between F50 (clonal expansion) and ExV (chaos), using BLOSUM62-based TCRdist between CDR3 peptides within each V-J. Welch's t-statistics and random forest reduced roughly 540 V-J features to 13, which were used in a naive Bayes classifier (R e1071). Sample size was not statistically predetermined, and blinding of investigators to group allocation was not performed. TCR Vbeta CDR3 sequencing of approximately 140 peripheral blood samples (roughly 41 ophthalmopathy, about 75 hyperthyroidism and approximately 17 progressor patients) is reported in the paper.

The rearranged segments are TRBV20-1 and TRBJ2-1; the central 13 bases match TRBD2. The TCR was taken from a young man with Graves disease. Donor details come from another sample of the same person, matched by shared clones. Sequencing used peripheral blood mononuclear cells (PBMCs), obtained at new diagnosis, from a patient treated with antithyroid drugs. The CDR3 region: CSAPKRLAGGTGDEQFF. The DNA reads TGCAGTGCCCCGAAAAGACTAGCGGGAGGCACGGGCGATGAGCAGTTCTTC.